This T cell receptor beta chain was profiled in a study of shared clonotypes between healthy human individuals. Study conclusions and caveats: Naive subsets generally exceeded memory subsets in estimated richness. Relative to their counterparts shared across all four donors, non-shared clonotypes exhibited diminished generation probabilities.

Selected positively for CCR7 and CD45RO-negative, naive CD8 cells excluded terminally differentiated effector memory CD45RA+ cells. Worth noting for this clone: The antigen is not known.

The germline CDR1 and CDR2 sequences are WNHNN and SYGVQD (reference sequence). The CDR3 is 16 amino acids. The V gene lost 1 base and the J gene lost 5 bases, with 14 bases spanning the gap. This was a deep-level run. Using immunoSEQ multiplex PCR, the repertoire was profiled, and TCRdb retains in-frame clones only, with some absent. The sample records about 2.1 million clones, about 93% being singletons. The sequencing sample was made of naive CD8+ T cells from PBMCs. V usage is TRBV10-1 and J usage is TRBJ1-4; tentative D call: TRBD1 (6 bases). This clonotype was obtained from a man aged 18-30 years in good health. Some clones in this sample may be carry-over from other donors' samples. CDR3 region: CASSEFRDRRNEKLFF. CDR3 bases: TGCGCCAGCAGTGAGTTTCGAGACAGGCGGAATGAAAAACTGTTTTTT.